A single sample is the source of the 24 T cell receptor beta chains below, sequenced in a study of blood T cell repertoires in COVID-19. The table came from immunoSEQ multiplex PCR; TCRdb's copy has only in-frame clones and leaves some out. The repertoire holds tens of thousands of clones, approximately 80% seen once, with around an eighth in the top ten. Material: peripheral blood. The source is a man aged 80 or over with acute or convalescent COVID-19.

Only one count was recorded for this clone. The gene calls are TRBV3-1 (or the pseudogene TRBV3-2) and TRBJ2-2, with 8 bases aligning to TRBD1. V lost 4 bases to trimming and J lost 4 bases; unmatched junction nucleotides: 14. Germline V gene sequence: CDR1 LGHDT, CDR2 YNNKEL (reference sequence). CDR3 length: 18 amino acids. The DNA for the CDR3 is TGTGCCAGCAGCCCCGAGTACCACAGGGGGGATGGCACCGGGGAGCTGTTTTTT. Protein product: CASSPEYHRGDGTGELFF.

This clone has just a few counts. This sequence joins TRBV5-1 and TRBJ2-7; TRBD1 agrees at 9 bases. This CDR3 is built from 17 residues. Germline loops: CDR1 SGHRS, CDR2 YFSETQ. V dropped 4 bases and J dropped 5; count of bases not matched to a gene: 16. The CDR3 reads CASSRGAGTGKQDEQYF. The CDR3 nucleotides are TGCGCCAGCAGCAGGGGTGCCGGGACAGGGAAACAGGACGAGCAGTACTTC. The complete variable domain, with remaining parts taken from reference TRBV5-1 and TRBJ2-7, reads KAGVTQTPRYLIKTRGQQVTLSCSPISGHRSVSWYQQTPGQGLQFLFEYFSETQRNKGNFPGRFSGRQFSNSRSEMNVSTLELGDSALYLCASSRGAGTGKQDEQYFGPGTRLTVT.

The CDR3 DNA reads as TGTGCCAGCAGCACGGGACAGGGGGCTACGAACACTGAAGCTTTCTTT. It encodes CASSTGQGATNTEAFF. The chain is built from TRBV11-1 and TRBJ1-1; 12 bases align to TRBD1. Unmatched junction bases numbered 5, after V lost 5 bases and J lost 1 base. The CDR3 spans 16 residues. CDR1 SGHAT and CDR2 FQDESV come from the germline V gene (reference sequence).

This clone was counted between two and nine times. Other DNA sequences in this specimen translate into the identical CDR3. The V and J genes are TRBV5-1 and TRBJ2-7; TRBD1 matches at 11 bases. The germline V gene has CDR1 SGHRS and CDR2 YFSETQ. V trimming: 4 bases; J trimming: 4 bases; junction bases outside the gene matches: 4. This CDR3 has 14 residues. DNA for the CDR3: TGCGCCAGCAGCCCCGGACAGGGGGCATACGAGCAGTACTTC. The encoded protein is CASSPGQGAYEQYF.

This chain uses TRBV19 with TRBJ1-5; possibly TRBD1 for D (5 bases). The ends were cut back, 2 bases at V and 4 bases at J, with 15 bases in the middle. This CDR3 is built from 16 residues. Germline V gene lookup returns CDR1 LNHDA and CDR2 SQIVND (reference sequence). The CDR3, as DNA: TGTGCCAGTAGTATAAAGCATAGGACACCTAATCAGCCCCAGCATTTT. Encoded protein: CASSIKHRTPNQPQHF.

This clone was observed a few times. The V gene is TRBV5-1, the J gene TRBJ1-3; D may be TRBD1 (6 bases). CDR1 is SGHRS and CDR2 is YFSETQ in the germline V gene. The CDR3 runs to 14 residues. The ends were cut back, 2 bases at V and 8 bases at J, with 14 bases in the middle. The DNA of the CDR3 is TGCGCCAGCAGCTTTACAGGGTTGGGGGACACCATATATTTT. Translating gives CASSFTGLGDTIYF.

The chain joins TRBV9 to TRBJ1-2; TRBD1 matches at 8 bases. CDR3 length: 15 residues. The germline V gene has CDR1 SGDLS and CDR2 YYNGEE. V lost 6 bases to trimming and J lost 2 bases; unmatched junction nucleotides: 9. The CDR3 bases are TGTGCCAGCAAGAGAGGACAGGGACAGAACTATGGCTACACCTTC. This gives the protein CASKRGQGQNYGYTF. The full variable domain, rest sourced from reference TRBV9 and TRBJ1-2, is DSGVTQTPKHLITATGQRVTLRCSPRSGDLSVYWYQQSLDQGLQFLIQYYNGEERAKGNILERFSAQQFPDLHSELNLSSLELGDSALYFCASKRGQGQNYGYTFGSGTRLTVV.

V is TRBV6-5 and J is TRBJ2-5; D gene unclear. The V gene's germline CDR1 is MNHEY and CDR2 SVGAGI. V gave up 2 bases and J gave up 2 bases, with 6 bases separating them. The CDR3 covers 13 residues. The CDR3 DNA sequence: TGTGCCAGCAGTTACAACAGACAAGAGACCCAGTACTTC. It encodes CASSYNRQETQYF.

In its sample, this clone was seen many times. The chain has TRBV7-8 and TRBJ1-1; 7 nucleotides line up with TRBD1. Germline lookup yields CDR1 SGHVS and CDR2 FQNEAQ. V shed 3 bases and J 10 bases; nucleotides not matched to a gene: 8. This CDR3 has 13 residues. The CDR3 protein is CASSFLEGARAFF. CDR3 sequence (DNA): TGTGCCAGCAGCTTTTTAGAGGGGGCGCGAGCTTTCTTT.

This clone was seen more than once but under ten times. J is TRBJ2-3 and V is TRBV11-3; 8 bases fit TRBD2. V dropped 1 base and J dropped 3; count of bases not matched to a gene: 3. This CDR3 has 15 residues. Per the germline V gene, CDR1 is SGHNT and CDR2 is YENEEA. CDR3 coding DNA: TGTGCCAGCAGCTTAGGGGGACTAGGAACAGATACGCAGTATTTT. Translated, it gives CASSLGGLGTDTQYF.

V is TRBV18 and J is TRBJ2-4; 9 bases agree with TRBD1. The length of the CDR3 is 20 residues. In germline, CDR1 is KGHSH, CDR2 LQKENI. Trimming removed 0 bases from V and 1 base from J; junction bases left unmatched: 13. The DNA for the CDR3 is TGTGCCAGCTCACCACCTAGTACAGGGGGCGCGAGTTGGGCCAAAAACATTCAGTACTTC. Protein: CASSPPSTGGASWAKNIQYF.

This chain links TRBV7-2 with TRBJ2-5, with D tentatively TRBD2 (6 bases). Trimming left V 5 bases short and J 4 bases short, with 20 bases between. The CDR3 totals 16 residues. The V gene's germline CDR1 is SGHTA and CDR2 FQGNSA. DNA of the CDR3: TGTGCCAGCAGCCTACACGGAGGGGCGGGATTAGAGACCCAGTACTTC. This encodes CASSLHGGAGLETQYF. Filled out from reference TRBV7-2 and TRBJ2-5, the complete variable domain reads GAGVSQSPSNKVTEKGKDVELRCDPISGHTALYWYRQSLGQGLEFLIYFQGNSAPDKSGLPSDRFSAERTGGSVSTLTIQRTQQEDSAVYLCASSLHGGAGLETQYFGPGTRLLVL.

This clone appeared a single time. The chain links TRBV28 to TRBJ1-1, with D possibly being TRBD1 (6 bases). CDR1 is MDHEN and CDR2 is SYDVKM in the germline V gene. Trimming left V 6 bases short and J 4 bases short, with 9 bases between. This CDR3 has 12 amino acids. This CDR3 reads CASRKGGTEAFF. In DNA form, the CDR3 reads TGTGCCAGCAGGAAAGGGGGCACTGAAGCTTTCTTT.

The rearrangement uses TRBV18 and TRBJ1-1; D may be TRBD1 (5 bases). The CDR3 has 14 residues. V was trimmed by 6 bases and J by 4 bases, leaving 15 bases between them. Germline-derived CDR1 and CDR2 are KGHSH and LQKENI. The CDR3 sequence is CASSQAGGVTEAFF. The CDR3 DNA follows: TGTGCCAGCTCGCAGGCGGGGGGAGTCACTGAAGCTTTCTTT.

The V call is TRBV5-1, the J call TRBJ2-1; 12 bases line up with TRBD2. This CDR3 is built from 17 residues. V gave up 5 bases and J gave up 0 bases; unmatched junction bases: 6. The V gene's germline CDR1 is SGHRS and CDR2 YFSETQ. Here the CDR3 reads CASSYTSGGSSYNEQFF. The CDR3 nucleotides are TGCGCCAGCAGTTATACTAGCGGGGGGAGCTCCTACAATGAGCAGTTCTTC. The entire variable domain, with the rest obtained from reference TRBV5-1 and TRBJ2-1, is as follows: KAGVTQTPRYLIKTRGQQVTLSCSPISGHRSVSWYQQTPGQGLQFLFEYFSETQRNKGNFPGRFSGRQFSNSRSEMNVSTLELGDSALYLCASSYTSGGSSYNEQFFGPGTRLTVL.

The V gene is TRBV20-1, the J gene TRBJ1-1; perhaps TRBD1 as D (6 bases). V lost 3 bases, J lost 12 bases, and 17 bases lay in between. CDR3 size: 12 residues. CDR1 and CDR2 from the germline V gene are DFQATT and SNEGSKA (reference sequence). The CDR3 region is CSASSQGRGTFF. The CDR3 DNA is TGCAGTGCTAGTTCACAGGGCAGAGGAACTTTCTTT.

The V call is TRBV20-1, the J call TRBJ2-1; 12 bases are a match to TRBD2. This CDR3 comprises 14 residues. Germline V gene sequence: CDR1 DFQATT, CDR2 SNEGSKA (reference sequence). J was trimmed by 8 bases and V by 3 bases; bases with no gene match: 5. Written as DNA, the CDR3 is TGCAGTGCTAGTCGACTAGCGGGGGCAGATGAGCAGTTCTTC. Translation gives CSASRLAGADEQFF.

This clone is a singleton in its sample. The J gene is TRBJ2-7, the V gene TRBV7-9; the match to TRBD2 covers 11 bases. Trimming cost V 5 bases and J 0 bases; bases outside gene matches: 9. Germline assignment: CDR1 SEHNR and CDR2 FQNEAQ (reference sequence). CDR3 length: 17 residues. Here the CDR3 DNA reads TGTGCCAGCAGCATCAGAGCCGGGACTAGCGGCTCCTACGAGCAGTACTTC. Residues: CASSIRAGTSGSYEQYF.

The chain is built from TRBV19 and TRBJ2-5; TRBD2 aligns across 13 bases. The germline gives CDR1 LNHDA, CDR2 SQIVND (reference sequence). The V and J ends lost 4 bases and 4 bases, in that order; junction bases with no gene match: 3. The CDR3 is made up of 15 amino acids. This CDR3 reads CASSTLAGGLETQYF. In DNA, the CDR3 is TGTGCCAGTAGTACACTAGCGGGGGGGCTAGAGACCCAGTACTTC. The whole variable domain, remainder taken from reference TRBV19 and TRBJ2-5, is DGGITQSPKYLFRKEGQNVTLSCEQNLNHDAMYWYRQDPGQGLRLIYYSQIVNDFQKGDIAEGYSVSREKKESFPLTVTSAQKNPTAFYLCASSTLAGGLETQYFGPGTRLLVL.

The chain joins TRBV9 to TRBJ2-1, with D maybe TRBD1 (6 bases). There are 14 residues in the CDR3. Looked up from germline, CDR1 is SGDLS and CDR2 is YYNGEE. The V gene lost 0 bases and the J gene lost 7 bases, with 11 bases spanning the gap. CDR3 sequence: CASSVGTGKNEQFF. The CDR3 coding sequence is TGTGCCAGCAGCGTAGGAACAGGGAAGAATGAGCAGTTCTTC.

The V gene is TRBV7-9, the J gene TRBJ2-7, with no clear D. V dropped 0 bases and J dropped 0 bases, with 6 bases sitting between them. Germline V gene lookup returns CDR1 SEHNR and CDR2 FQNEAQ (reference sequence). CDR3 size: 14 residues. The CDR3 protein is CASSLAGHSYEQYF. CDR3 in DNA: TGTGCCAGCAGCTTAGCGGGCCACTCCTACGAGCAGTACTTC.

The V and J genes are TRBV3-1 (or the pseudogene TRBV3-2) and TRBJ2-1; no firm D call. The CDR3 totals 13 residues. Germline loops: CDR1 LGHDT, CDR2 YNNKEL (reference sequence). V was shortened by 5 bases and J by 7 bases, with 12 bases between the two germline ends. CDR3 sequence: CASSISARNEQFF. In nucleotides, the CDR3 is TGTGCCAGCAGCATCTCAGCCAGGAATGAGCAGTTCTTC.

In DNA form, the CDR3 reads TGTGCCAGCAGCTTAGGGGGACTAGCGGGAGTCGAGCAGTACTTC. It specifies CASSLGGLAGVEQYF. The genes are TRBV11-3 and TRBJ2-7, with 14 nucleotides matching TRBD2. V was clipped by 1 base and J by 6 bases; unmatched bases: 2. CDR3 length: 15 amino acids. Looked up from germline, CDR1 is SGHNT and CDR2 is YENEEA.

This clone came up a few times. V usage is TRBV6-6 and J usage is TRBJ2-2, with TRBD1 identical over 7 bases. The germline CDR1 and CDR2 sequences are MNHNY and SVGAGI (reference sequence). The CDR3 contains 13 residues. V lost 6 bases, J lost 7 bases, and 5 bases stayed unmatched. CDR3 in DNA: TGTGCCAGCAGCCTTACAGGGGTCGGGGAGCTGTTTTTT. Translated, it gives CASSLTGVGELFF.